This T cell receptor beta chain is from a study of blood T cell repertoires in COVID-19. Background on the study: Sources were T cells, B-cell-depleted T cells, or PBMCs; the material itself was cDNA or gDNA.

V lost 5 bases, J lost 6 bases, and 19 bases lay in between. The CDR3 extends over 15 amino acids. The germline V gene has CDR1 LNHDA and CDR2 SQIVND (reference sequence). Here immunoSEQ multiplex PCR was the method, and the copy in TCRdb shows in-frame clones only, minus some. The sample includes 60,000 to 85,000 clones, about 90% of them seen just once. Patients from Seattle were sampled longitudinally, starting during active infection. This TCR was sampled from a woman aged 45-60 years with COVID-19, enrolled during active disease. The chain employs TRBV19 and TRBJ1-2, with D uncertain. The sequencing sample was made of peripheral blood. This chain's CDR3 is CASSFGQASSHGYTF. In nucleotides, the CDR3 is TGTGCCAGTAGTTTCGGCCAGGCATCATCTCATGGCTACACCTTC.